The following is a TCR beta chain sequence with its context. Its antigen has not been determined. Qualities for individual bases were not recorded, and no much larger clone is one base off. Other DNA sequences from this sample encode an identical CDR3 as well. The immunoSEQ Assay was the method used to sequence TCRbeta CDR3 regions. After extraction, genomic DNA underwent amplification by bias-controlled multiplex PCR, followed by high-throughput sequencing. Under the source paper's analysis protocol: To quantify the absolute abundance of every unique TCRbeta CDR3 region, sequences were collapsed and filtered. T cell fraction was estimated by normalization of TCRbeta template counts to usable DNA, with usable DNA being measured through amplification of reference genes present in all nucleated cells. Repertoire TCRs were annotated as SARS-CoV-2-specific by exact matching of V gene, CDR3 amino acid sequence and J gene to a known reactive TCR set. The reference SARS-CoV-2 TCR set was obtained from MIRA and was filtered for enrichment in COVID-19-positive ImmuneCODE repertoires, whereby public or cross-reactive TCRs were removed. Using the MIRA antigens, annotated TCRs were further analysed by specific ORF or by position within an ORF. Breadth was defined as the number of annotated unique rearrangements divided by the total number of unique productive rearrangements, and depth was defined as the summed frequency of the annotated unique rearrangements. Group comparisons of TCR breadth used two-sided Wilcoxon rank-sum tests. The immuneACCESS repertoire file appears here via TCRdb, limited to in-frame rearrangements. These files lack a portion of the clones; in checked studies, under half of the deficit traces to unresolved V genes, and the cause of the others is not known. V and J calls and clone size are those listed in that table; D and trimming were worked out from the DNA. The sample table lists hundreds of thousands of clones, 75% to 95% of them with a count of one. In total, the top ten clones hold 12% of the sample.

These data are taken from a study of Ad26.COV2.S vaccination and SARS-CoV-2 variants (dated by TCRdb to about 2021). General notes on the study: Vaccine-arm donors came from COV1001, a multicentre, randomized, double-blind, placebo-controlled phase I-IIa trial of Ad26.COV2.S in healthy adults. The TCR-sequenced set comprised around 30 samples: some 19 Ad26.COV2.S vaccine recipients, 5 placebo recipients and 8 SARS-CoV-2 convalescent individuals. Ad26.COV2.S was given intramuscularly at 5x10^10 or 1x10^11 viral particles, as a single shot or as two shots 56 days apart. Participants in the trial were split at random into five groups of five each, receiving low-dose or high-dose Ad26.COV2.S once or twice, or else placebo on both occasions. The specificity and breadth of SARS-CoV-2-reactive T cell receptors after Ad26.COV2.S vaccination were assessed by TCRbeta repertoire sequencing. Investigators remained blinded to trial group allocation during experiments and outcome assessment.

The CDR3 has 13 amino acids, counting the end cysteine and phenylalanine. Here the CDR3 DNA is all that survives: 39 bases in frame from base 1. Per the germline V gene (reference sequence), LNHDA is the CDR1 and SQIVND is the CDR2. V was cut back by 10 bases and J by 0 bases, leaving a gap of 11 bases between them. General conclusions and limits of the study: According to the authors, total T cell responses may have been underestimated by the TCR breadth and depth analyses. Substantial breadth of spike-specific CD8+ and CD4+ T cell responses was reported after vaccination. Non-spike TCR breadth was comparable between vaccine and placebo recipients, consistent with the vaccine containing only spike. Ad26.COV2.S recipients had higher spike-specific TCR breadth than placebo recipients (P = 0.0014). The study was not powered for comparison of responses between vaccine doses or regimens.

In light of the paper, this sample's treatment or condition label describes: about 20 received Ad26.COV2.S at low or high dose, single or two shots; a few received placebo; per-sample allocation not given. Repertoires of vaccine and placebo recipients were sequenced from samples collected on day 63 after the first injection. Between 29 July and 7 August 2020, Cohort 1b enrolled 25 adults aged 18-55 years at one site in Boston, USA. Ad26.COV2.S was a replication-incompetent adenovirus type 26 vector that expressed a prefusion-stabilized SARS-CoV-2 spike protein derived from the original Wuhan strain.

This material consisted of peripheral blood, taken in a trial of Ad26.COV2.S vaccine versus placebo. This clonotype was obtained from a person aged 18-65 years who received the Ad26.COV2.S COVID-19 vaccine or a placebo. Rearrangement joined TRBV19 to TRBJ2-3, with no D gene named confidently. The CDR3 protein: CATRATSTDTQYF. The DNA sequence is TGTGCCACCAGAGCCACTAGCACAGATACGCAGTATTTT.